The T cell receptor (beta chain) under discussion was sequenced for a study of shared clonotypes between healthy human individuals. V gave up 3 bases and J gave up 5 bases; unmatched junction bases: 4. Germline CDR1 and CDR2: LNHNV and YYDKDF (reference sequence). CDR3 length: 15 amino acids. The assay was immunoSEQ multiplex PCR, and TCRdb's table has in-frame clones only and misses some. The data show approximately 500,000 clones, with about 96% seen just once and roughly 0.06% held by the top ten. The chain recombines TRBV15 with TRBJ2-2, with TRBD1 matching over 9 bases. This receptor was taken from a woman under 40 in good health. The sample taken for sequencing was naive CD4+ T cells sorted from blood. As for subset: CD45RA+ positively selected. CDR3 sequence: CATSSPGQGTGELFF. The CDR3 DNA reads as TGTGCCACCAGCAGTCCGGGACAGGGAACCGGGGAGCTGTTTTTT.